This T cell receptor (beta chain) emerged from a study of OX40 agonist ivuxolimab in advanced cancers. Regarding this clone: Its specificity is unknown.

The CDR3 sequence is 18 residues long. Trimming took 4 bases from V and 1 from J; bases not matched to a gene: 10. The germline V gene has CDR1 LNHDA and CDR2 SQIVND (reference sequence). The study's findings and limits: Mean expanded clone counts were higher in CD8+ than CD4+ T cells.

Assay: immunoSEQ multiplex PCR; the TCRdb copy retains only in-frame clones and omits some. Here the sample spans some 97,000 clones, 90% being singletons. The timepoints at which blood was sampled were baseline, cycle 4 day 1, and cycle 7 day 1. This TCR came from an adult with an advanced solid tumor such as melanoma, head and neck, liver or kidney cancer. The sequences come from CD4+ or CD8+ T cells sorted from blood, collected in a trial of the OX40 agonist ivuxolimab. The chain couples TRBV19 to TRBJ2-4, with 10 bases lining up with TRBD2. CDR3 sequence reads: CASSRALAGAGAKNIQYF. The CDR3 nucleotides read TGTGCCAGTAGTAGAGCTCTAGCGGGAGCGGGGGCCAAAAACATTCAGTACTTC.